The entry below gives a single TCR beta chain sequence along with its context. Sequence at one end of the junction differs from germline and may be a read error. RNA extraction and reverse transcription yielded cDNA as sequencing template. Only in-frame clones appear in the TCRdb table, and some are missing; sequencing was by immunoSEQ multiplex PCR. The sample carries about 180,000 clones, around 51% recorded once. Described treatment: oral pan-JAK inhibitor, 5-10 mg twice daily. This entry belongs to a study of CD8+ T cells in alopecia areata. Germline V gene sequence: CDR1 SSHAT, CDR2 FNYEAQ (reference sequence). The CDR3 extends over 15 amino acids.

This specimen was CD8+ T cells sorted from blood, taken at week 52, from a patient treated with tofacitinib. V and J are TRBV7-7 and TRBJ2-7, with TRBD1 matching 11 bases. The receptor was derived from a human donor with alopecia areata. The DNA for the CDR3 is TGTGCTAGCAGCCGGGACAGGGGGTCCGTCGACGAGCAGTACTTC. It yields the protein CASSRDRGSVDEQYF.